A single sample is the source of the 20 T cell receptor beta chains below, sequenced in a study of shared T cell receptors in the human thymus. Repertoires were generated with immunoSEQ multiplex PCR, while TCRdb's copy carries only in-frame clones and drops some. The sample includes approximately 580,000 clones, 70% to 80% of them seen just once. These data were likewise used in another study, on human thymus T cells.

Sequencing used thymocytes. The receptor set was obtained from a boy in the first two years of life with a congenital heart defect.

The CDR3 coding sequence is TGTGCCAGCAGCTACTCCGGGACAGGGGGGACAGATACGCAGTATTTT. Its protein product is CASSYSGTGGTDTQYF. The rearrangement links TRBV11-2 to TRBJ2-3; 11 positions agree with TRBD1. V trimming: 4 bases; J trimming: 3 bases; junction bases outside the gene matches: 6. Germline assignment: CDR1 SGHAT and CDR2 FQNNGV. The CDR3 extends over 16 amino acids.

The chain combines TRBV2 with TRBJ2-3; TRBD1 matches at 9 bases. This CDR3 spans 16 amino acids. In germline, CDR1 is SNHLY, CDR2 FYNNEI. V shed 6 bases and J 5 bases; nucleotides not matched to a gene: 12. The CDR3 DNA reads TGTGCCAGCAGGGTCCGGGACAGGGAGCCGGAAGATACGCAGTATTTT. Translating gives CASRVRDREPEDTQYF.

As DNA, the CDR3 is TGTGCCAGCAGCTTCACAAGCGGGCCACATACGTTCTACGAGCAGTACTTC. It codes for CASSFTSGPHTFYEQYF. The chain uses TRBV7-9 and TRBJ2-7; the D gene is possibly TRBD2 (6 bases). Looked up from germline, CDR1 is SEHNR and CDR2 is FQNEAQ (reference sequence). This CDR3 is built from 17 residues. V was trimmed by 3 bases and J by 3 bases, leaving 21 bases between them.

The CDR3 loop is CASSPAAGLNYGYTF. Here the CDR3 DNA reads TGCGCCAGCAGCCCGGCGGCAGGGCTGAACTATGGCTACACCTTC. The chain joins TRBV4-1 to TRBJ1-2; a weak D match, TRBD1 (5 bases). Trimming removed 4 bases at V and 2 bases at J, with 14 bases between. CDR3 length: 15 residues. The germline V gene encodes CDR1 MGHRA and CDR2 YSYEKL.

V usage is TRBV30 and J usage is TRBJ1-2; TRBD1 is a possible D gene (5 bases). Germline V gives CDR1 GTSNPN, CDR2 SVGIG (reference sequence). V lost 0 bases, J lost 5 bases, and 10 bases lay in between. CDR3 length: 13 amino acids. CDR3 region: CAWSVAGRYGYTF. DNA for the CDR3: TGTGCCTGGAGTGTGGCAGGGCGGTATGGCTACACCTTC.

The rearrangement uses TRBV5-6 and TRBJ1-2; D perhaps matches TRBD1 (5 bases). V was clipped by 5 bases and J by 0 bases, with 8 bases between them. Germline V gene data show CDR1 as SGHDT and CDR2 as YYEEEE. The CDR3 totals 13 residues. The chain's CDR3 is CASSQTANYGYTF. The CDR3 DNA sequence: TGTGCCAGCAGTCAGACAGCTAACTATGGCTACACCTTC. Supplemented by reference TRBV5-6 and TRBJ1-2, the full variable domain reads DAGVTQSPTHLIKTRGQQVTLRCSPKSGHDTVSWYQQALGQGPQFIFQYYEEEERQRGNFPDRFSGHQFPNYSSELNVNALLLGDSALYLCASSQTANYGYTFGSGTRLTVV.

This clone has more than one count but fewer than ten. This chain connects TRBV15 to TRBJ2-1; the D gene is possibly TRBD2 (6 bases). The ends were cut back, 6 bases at V and 6 bases at J, with 12 bases in the middle. This CDR3 comprises 13 residues. Looked up from germline, CDR1 is LNHNV and CDR2 is YYDKDF (reference sequence). CDR3 protein: CATRTGRRNEQFF. The CDR3 DNA is TGTGCCACCAGAACCGGGAGACGCAATGAGCAGTTCTTC.

The rearrangement uses TRBV5-4 and TRBJ2-2; TRBD2 matches 8 bases. The CDR3 has 17 residues. The V and J ends lost 3 bases and 0 bases, in that order; junction bases with no gene match: 7. Germline V CDR1 and CDR2: SGHNT, YYREEE (reference sequence). Written as DNA, the CDR3 is TGTGCCAGCAGCTGCCCTACTAGCGGACCGAACACCGGGGAGCTGTTTTTT. This gives the protein CASSCPTSGPNTGELFF.

The chain is built from TRBV5-4 and TRBJ2-3, with D possibly matching TRBD2 (6 bases). Germline values: CDR1 SGHNT, CDR2 YYREEE (reference sequence). Deletions cut 3 bases from V and 0 bases from J, with 17 bases between. This CDR3 is 17 amino acids long. CDR3 protein: CASSSPGSGRSTDTQYF. The CDR3 coding sequence is TGTGCCAGCAGCTCCCCGGGCAGCGGGCGAAGCACAGATACGCAGTATTTT.

Turning to this clone: Other DNA sequences in this sample translate to the same CDR3. J is TRBJ2-1 and V is TRBV27, with D perhaps matching TRBD2 (5 bases). Between the trimmed V and J ends, which lost 5 bases and 4 bases, there was a span of 9 bases. CDR1 is MNHEY, CDR2 SMNVEV, per germline (reference sequence). This CDR3 contains 13 residues. This chain's CDR3 is CASSPRTYNEQFF. The CDR3 coding sequence is TGTGCCAGCAGTCCCAGGACTTACAATGAGCAGTTCTTC.

The rearrangement joins TRBV7-2 to TRBJ2-3; 7 bases line up with TRBD2. The CDR3 is made up of 18 amino acids. From germline, CDR1 is SGHTA and CDR2 FQGNSA. The ends lost 1 base at V and 0 bases at J; junction bases unmatched: 10. The DNA of the CDR3 is TGTGCCAGCAGCTTAGAAGTGGGGGGGGGATTAAGCACAGATACGCAGTATTTT. It is translated as CASSLEVGGGLSTDTQYF.

The chain recombines TRBV10-3 with TRBJ2-7; 7 bases map to TRBD1. V lost 0 bases to trimming and J lost 5 bases; unmatched junction nucleotides: 10. The CDR3 consists of 16 residues. Germline assignment: CDR1 ENHRY and CDR2 SYGVKD. Here the CDR3 reads CAISESRGPRGDEQYF. The CDR3 nucleotides read TGTGCCATCAGTGAGTCGAGGGGGCCTCGAGGAGACGAGCAGTACTTC.

This clone was seen a handful of times. The chain has TRBV11-3 and TRBJ2-7; tentatively, D is TRBD2 (7 bases). Germline CDR1 SGHNT, CDR2 YENEEA. This CDR3 region has 18 residues. V shed 2 bases and J shed 2 bases, with 22 bases lying between them. The CDR3 here is CASSLSGGLGLDPYEQYF. The CDR3, as DNA: TGTGCCAGCAGCTTATCCGGGGGCCTCGGACTAGACCCCTACGAGCAGTACTTC. Variable domain in full (rest from reference TRBV11-3 and TRBJ2-7): EAGVVQSPRYKIIEKKQPVAFWCNPISGHNTLYWYLQNLGQGPELLIRYENEEAVDDSQLPKDRFSAERLKGVDSTLKIQPAELGDSAVYLCASSLSGGLGLDPYEQYFGPGTRLTVT.

The gene calls are TRBV6-5 and TRBJ2-1, with TRBD2 matching 13 bases. CDR1 and CDR2 (germline): MNHEY, SVGAGI. The CDR3 is 15 residues long. V lost 5 bases to trimming and J lost 5 bases; unmatched junction nucleotides: 3. The CDR3 is CASSTGLAGDNEQFF. The CDR3 DNA follows: TGTGCCAGCAGTACCGGACTAGCGGGAGACAATGAGCAGTTCTTC.

V is TRBV28 and J is TRBJ2-7; TRBD2 matches at 7 bases. Germline V CDR1 and CDR2: MDHEN, SYDVKM. Trimming removed 7 bases from V and 2 bases from J; junction bases left unmatched: 11. This CDR3 is 15 amino acids long. The CDR3: CASTPHGGVPYEQYF. CDR3 coding DNA: TGTGCCAGCACCCCCCATGGGGGGGTTCCCTACGAGCAGTACTTC. The entire variable domain, with the rest obtained from reference TRBV28 and TRBJ2-7, is as follows: DVKVTQSSRYLVKRTGEKVFLECVQDMDHENMFWYRQDPGLGLRLIYFSYDVKMKEKGDIPEGYSVSREKKERFSLILESASTNQTSMYLCASTPHGGVPYEQYFGPGTRLTVT.

This chain links TRBV7-3 with TRBJ2-7; TRBD1 aligns across 7 bases. The CDR3 contains 14 residues. CDR1 is SGHTA, CDR2 FQGTGA, per germline. With V trimmed by 4 bases and J by 2 bases, 5 bases remained unmatched. This chain's CDR3 is CASSSGTETYEQYF. In DNA, the CDR3 is TGTGCCAGCAGCTCCGGGACAGAGACCTACGAGCAGTACTTC. Together with reference TRBV7-3 and TRBJ2-7, the CDR3 gives the full variable domain: GAGVSQTPSNKVTEKGKYVELRCDPISGHTALYWYRQSLGQGPEFLIYFQGTGAADDSGLPNDRFFAVRPEGSVSTLKIQRTERGDSAVYLCASSSGTETYEQYFGPGTRLTVT.

V usage is TRBV9 and J usage is TRBJ2-2; the D is unclear. Germline values: CDR1 SGDLS, CDR2 YYNGEE. The CDR3 covers 13 residues. Trimming removed 2 bases from V and 3 bases from J, with 5 bases in between. The CDR3 region is CASSVSYTGELFF. CDR3 coding DNA: TGTGCCAGCAGCGTTAGCTACACCGGGGAGCTGTTTTTT.

The chain couples TRBV19 to TRBJ2-7; 7 positions match TRBD1. The CDR3 is 15 residues long. In germline, CDR1 is LNHDA, CDR2 SQIVND (reference sequence). The junction had 9 bases not matched to a gene; V was cut back by 5 bases and J by 2 bases. CDR3 in DNA: TGTGCCAGTAGTCCCGAGGACAGGAATACCTACGAGCAGTACTTC. It codes for CASSPEDRNTYEQYF.

This chain uses TRBV7-6 with TRBJ2-1; a possible D gene is TRBD2 (6 bases). Trimming stripped 5 bases from V and 9 bases from J, with 14 bases between. The length of the CDR3 is 13 residues. Germline assignment: CDR1 SGHVS and CDR2 FNYEAQ. Here the CDR3 reads CASSPRTTVEQFF. The CDR3 region has the DNA TGTGCCAGCAGCCCCCGGACTACGGTTGAGCAGTTCTTC.

The genes are TRBV19 and TRBJ1-2; maybe TRBD1 (5 bases). The V end was cut by 1 base, the J end by 4 bases, with 10 bases between. This CDR3 has 14 amino acids. Germline V gene lookup returns CDR1 LNHDA and CDR2 SQIVND (reference sequence). Here the CDR3 DNA reads TGTGCCAGTAGTATAGCAGGGTCCGGCTATGGCTACACCTTC. Encoded protein: CASSIAGSGYGYTF.